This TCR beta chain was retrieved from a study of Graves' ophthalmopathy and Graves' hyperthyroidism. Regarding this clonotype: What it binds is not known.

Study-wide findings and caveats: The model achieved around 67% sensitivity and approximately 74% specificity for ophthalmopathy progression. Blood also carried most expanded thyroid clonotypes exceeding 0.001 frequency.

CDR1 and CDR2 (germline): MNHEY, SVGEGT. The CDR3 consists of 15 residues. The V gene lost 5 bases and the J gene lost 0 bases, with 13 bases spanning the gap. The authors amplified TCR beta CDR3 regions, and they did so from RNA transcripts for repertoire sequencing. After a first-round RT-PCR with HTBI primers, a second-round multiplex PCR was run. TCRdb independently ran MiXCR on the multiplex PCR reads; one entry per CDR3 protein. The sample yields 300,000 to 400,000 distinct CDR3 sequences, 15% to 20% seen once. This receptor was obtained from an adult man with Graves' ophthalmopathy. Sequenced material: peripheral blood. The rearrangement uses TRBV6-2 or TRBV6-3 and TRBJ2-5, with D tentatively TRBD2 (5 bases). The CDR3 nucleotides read TGTGCCAGCAGTCCAGCTTCCGGGGACCAAGAGACCCAGTACTTC. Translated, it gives CASSPASGDQETQYF.